This T cell receptor beta chain stems from a study of T cell changes during pregnancy in multiple sclerosis. This CDR3 comprises 21 residues. Per germline, CDR1 LNHDA and CDR2 SQIVND (reference sequence). V lost 7 bases, J lost 0 bases, and 21 bases stayed unmatched. The repertoire was sequenced with immunoSEQ multiplex PCR; TCRdb's copy has only in-frame clones and lacks some. The table includes roughly 99,000 clones, about nine tenths detected once. The sequences come from peripheral blood, collected in the third trimester of pregnancy. The rearrangement links TRBV19 to TRBJ1-3; 10 bases map to TRBD1. The receptor was isolated from a female donor in good health, enrolled as a control in a pregnancy study. The CDR3 here is CASTSRDRGGGLYLSGNTIYF. The CDR3 DNA is TGTGCCAGTACTTCCCGGGACAGGGGCGGCGGCCTATACCTCTCTGGAAACACCATATATTTT.